The 3 T cell receptor beta chains below all came from one sample that was sequenced in a study of blood T cell repertoires in COVID-19 (dated by TCRdb to 2018 to 2020). The library was prepared using the immunoSEQ multiplex PCR assay. Entries here come from immuneACCESS through TCRdb and include only in-frame sequences with V and J called. Some clones fail to appear in such tables; in the studies checked, an unresolved V gene covers under half of the shortfall, and the cause of the remainder is unknown. This sample lists roughly 79,000 clones; 87% were detected once. In total, the top ten clones hold around 5% of the sample. Input material: peripheral blood. These receptors originate from an elderly woman with active or convalescent COVID-19.

This chain's CDR3 is CASSQDGRRSSGNQETQYF. Written as DNA, the CDR3 is TGCGCCAGCAGCCAAGATGGGAGGCGAAGTAGCGGGAACCAAGAGACCCAGTACTTC. The V gene is TRBV4-3, the J gene TRBJ2-5, with 8 bases identical to TRBD2. The V gene's germline CDR1 is LGHNA and CDR2 YSLEER. There are 19 residues in the CDR3. V shed 0 bases and J 0 bases; nucleotides not matched to a gene: 12.

This clone was counted a few times. The CDR3 DNA reads as TGTGCCAGCAGCCCGACAGTCTCTGGAAACACCATATATTTT. This codes for CASSPTVSGNTIYF. The chain employs TRBV7-2 and TRBJ1-3, with D possibly being TRBD1 (5 bases). Germline V CDR1 and CDR2: SGHTA, FQGNSA. Trimming shortened V by 5 bases and J by 0 bases, and 8 bases separated the two germline ends. This CDR3 region has 14 residues.

As DNA, the CDR3 is TGTGCCAGCAGTTCCGGGACAGGGGACGACTACACCTTC. This translates into CASSSGTGDDYTF. This chain joins TRBV6-2 or TRBV6-3 and TRBJ1-2; 10 nucleotides match TRBD1. J lost 10 bases, V lost 4 bases, and 6 bases had no gene match. Germline CDR1 MNHEY, CDR2 SVGEGT. The CDR3 sequence is 13 residues long.